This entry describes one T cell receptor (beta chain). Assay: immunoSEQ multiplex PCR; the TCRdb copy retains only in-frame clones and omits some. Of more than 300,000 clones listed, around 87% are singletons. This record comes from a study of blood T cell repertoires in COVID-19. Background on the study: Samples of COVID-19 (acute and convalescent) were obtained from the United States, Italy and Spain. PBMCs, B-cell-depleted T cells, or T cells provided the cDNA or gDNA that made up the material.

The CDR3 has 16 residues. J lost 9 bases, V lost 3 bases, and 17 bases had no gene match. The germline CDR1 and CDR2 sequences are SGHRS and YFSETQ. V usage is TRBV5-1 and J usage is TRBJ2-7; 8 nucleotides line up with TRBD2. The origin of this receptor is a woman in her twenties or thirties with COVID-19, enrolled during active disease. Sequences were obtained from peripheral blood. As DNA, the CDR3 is TGCGCCAGCAGCTCACAGACTAGCGCCCTAGGCAGAGGGCAGTACTTC. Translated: CASSSQTSALGRGQYF.